This TCR beta chain derives from a study of radiation and T cells in renal cell carcinoma. Broader study findings: No pretreatment tumor biopsies were available for baseline clonotypes.

Time point denoted: blood 4 weeks post-SBRT, at nephrectomy. Described treatment: 15 Gy SBRT to primary tumor, nephrectomy 4 weeks later. Nephrectomy followed 15 Gy stereotactic body radiation by 4 weeks. Radiation-treated patients gave blood at baseline, week 2 and week 4. The tumor was a clear cell renal cell carcinoma. Comments on this clone: Its antigen remains unidentified.

Looked up from germline, CDR1 is ENHRY and CDR2 is SYGVKD. The CDR3 contains 15 residues. J lost 9 bases, V lost 0 bases, and 4 bases had no gene match. Measured with immunoSEQ multiplex PCR; TCRdb has only the in-frame clones, and not every one. The sample consists of fewer than 85,000 clones, roughly nine tenths of them appearing once. V usage is TRBV10-3 and J usage is TRBJ2-1; 11 nucleotides match TRBD2. Sequenced here: blood, sampled from a patient whose treatment included radiotherapy and nephrectomy. This clonotype was sampled from a woman between 70 and 85 years old with renal cell carcinoma. The CDR3 DNA is TGTGCCATCAGTGAGTCGCTAGCGGGGGGTATTGAGCAGTTCTTC. This sequence encodes CAISESLAGGIEQFF.